The 31 T cell receptor beta chains in this list originate from one sample, sequenced in a study of blood T cells in healthy people across ages. A J-beta primer mix and a sample-barcoded 5' primer were used in a second PCR of roughly 7 to 12 cycles. Each CDR3 protein gets one entry after TCRdb re-called the 5' RACE reads with MiXCR. The repertoire holds around 620,000 distinct CDR3 sequences, with 27% as singletons. The material sequenced was blood. These receptors originate from a woman aged 70-85 years in good health.

The chain uses TRBV20-1 and TRBJ2-4, with 8 bases fitting TRBD1. Looked up from germline, CDR1 is DFQATT and CDR2 is SNEGSKA (reference sequence). V gave up 6 bases and J gave up 2 bases; unmatched junction bases: 9. This CDR3 comprises 15 residues. CDR3 amino acids: CSAGHQGASKNIQYF. The CDR3 bases are TGCAGTGCGGGGCATCAGGGGGCCTCCAAAAACATTCAGTACTTC.

The J gene is TRBJ1-2, the V gene TRBV6-1, with 8 positions matching TRBD1. This CDR3 is built from 16 residues. Germline-derived CDR1 and CDR2 are MNHNS and SASEGT. V lost 0 bases and J lost 8; bases outside the gene matches: 11. The CDR3 sequence: CASSEARTGRGYGYTF. CDR3 coding DNA: TGTGCCAGCAGTGAAGCGAGGACAGGGAGAGGGTACGGCTACACCTTC.

The CDR3 protein is CASSPDPLARSGNTIYF. As DNA, the CDR3 is TGTGCCAGCTCACCTGATCCGTTGGCCCGCTCTGGAAACACCATATATTTT. This chain joins TRBV18 and TRBJ1-3; D is uncertain. The V and J ends lost 3 bases and 0 bases respectively, with 15 bases between them. This CDR3 is 17 amino acids long. CDR1 and CDR2 (germline): KGHSH, LQKENI.

This clonotype was counted only a few times. CDR3 bases: TGCAGCGTTCGTGCCGGGGCAAACACTGAAGCTTTCTTT. This gives the protein CSVRAGANTEAFF. The chain is built from TRBV29-1 and TRBJ1-1; perhaps TRBD1 as D (5 bases). The germline V gene has CDR1 SQVTM and CDR2 ANQGSEA. This CDR3 is built from 13 residues. V shed 5 bases and J shed 2 bases, with 12 bases lying between them. The full variable domain, completed using reference TRBV29-1 and TRBJ1-1, is SAVISQKPSRDICQRGTSLTIQCQVDSQVTMMFWYRQQPGQSLTLIATANQGSEATYESGFVIDKFPISRPNLTFSTLTVSNMSPEDSSIYLCSVRAGANTEAFFGQGTRLTVV.

The chain links TRBV6-6 to TRBJ2-1; TRBD1 matches 9 bases. J gave up 3 bases and V 5 bases, and 5 bases lay outside the gene matches. The germline CDR1 and CDR2 sequences are MNHNY and SVGAGI (reference sequence). The CDR3 extends over 15 amino acids. CDR3 protein: CASSDRDRDYNEQFF. CDR3 nucleotide sequence: TGTGCCAGCAGTGACCGGGACAGGGACTACAATGAGCAGTTCTTC.

This chain connects TRBV2 to TRBJ2-3, with 8 bases identical to TRBD2. Germline V lookup: CDR1 SNHLY, CDR2 FYNNEI. There are 15 residues in the CDR3. V gave up 6 bases and J gave up 7 bases; unmatched junction bases: 12. Written as DNA, the CDR3 is TGTGCCAGCAGCCGCTACGGGAGGGAGAGGAATACGCAGTATTTT. It is translated as CASSRYGRERNTQYF.

The chain employs TRBV4-1 and TRBJ2-5; 10 positions match TRBD2. Germline V CDR1 and CDR2: MGHRA, YSYEKL. CDR3 length: 18 residues. V shed 0 bases and J 4 bases; nucleotides not matched to a gene: 11. The CDR3 nucleotides are TGCGCCAGCAGCCAAGATCTGTCTGAGCGGGGGGGCCGAGAGACCCAGTACTTC. Amino acid sequence: CASSQDLSERGGRETQYF.

The gene calls are TRBV6-5 and TRBJ2-5; 8 positions match TRBD1. The J call may be wrong; the DNA end is better matched by TRBJ2-1. The length of the CDR3 is 17 residues. Looked up from germline, CDR1 is MNHEY and CDR2 is SVGAGI. The chain's CDR3 is CASSYSGTGFGQSEQFF. The CDR3, as DNA: TGTGCCAGCAGTTACTCGGGGACAGGATTTGGACAGAGTGAGCAGTTCTTC.

This clonotype was seen only a few times. One end of the junction fails to match germline, which may point to a read error. The rearrangement links TRBV3-1 to TRBJ1-2; tentative D call: TRBD1 (5 bases). Germline assignment: CDR1 LGHDT and CDR2 YNNKEL (reference sequence). This CDR3 is built from 14 residues. CDR3 sequence: CTSSQDQGGNGYTF. CDR3 DNA sequence: TGTACCAGCAGCCAAGATCAGGGAGGTAATGGCTACACCTTC. Combining the CDR3 with reference TRBV3-1 and TRBJ1-2 gives the whole variable domain DTAVSQTPKYLVTQMGNDKSIKCEQNLGHDTMYWYKQDSKKFLKIMFSYNNKELIINETVPNRFSPKSPDKAHLNLHINSLELGDSAVYFCTSSQDQGGNGYTFGSGTRLTVV.

This chain links TRBV10-3 with TRBJ2-5; possible D gene TRBD2, 6 bases. This CDR3 contains 14 residues. Per the germline V gene, CDR1 is ENHRY and CDR2 is SYGVKD. The ends were cut back, 7 bases at V and 1 base at J, with 13 bases in the middle. The CDR3 spells CAINNRGLQETQYF. Here the CDR3 DNA reads TGTGCCATCAACAATCGGGGACTCCAAGAGACCCAGTACTTC.

The sample holds a few counts of this clonotype. This sequence joins TRBV10-3 and TRBJ1-1; D call uncertain. This CDR3 is built from 13 residues. Germline V gene data show CDR1 as ENHRY and CDR2 as SYGVKD. V lost 6 bases to trimming and J lost 2 bases, with 10 bases between them. CDR3 amino acids: CAIRPRDNTEAFF. CDR3 DNA: TGTGCCATCAGGCCCCGGGATAACACTGAAGCTTTCTTT.

The sample holds a few counts of this clonotype. This chain joins TRBV9 and TRBJ2-5; 8 bases align to TRBD2. Gene TRBJ2-7 matches the end of the DNA better, so the J call may be wrong. The CDR3 is 16 residues long. In germline, CDR1 is SGDLS, CDR2 YYNGEE. CDR3 in amino acids: CASSVGLAGSTCEQYF. Written as DNA, the CDR3 is TGTGCCAGCAGCGTAGGCTTAGCGGGGTCAACCTGCGAGCAGTACTTC.

This clonotype occurred a few times. The V call is TRBV5-1, the J call TRBJ2-7; D remains ambiguous. V was trimmed by 0 bases and J by 8 bases, leaving 18 bases between them. CDR1 is SGHRS and CDR2 is YFSETQ in the germline V gene. The CDR3 consists of 15 residues. CDR3 bases: TGCGCCAGCAGCTTGGGGGGTCAATCTTCCGTCAAGCAGTACTTC. Protein product: CASSLGGQSSVKQYF.

Comment on this clonotype: Its ends do not fully match the called genes, so a read error is possible. The chain links TRBV7-8 to TRBJ2-3, with 11 bases aligning to TRBD2. Germline-derived CDR1 and CDR2 are SGHVS and FQNEAQ. The length of the CDR3 is 15 residues. For the CDR3, the DNA is TGTGCCAGCAGCCGTAGCGGGAGGGAATCAGATGCGCAGTATTTT. This encodes CASSRSGRESDAQYF.

J is TRBJ2-7 and V is TRBV6-6; D might be TRBD1 (6 bases). The V end lost 2 bases, the J end lost 1 base, and 9 bases lay between the germline ends. CDR3 length equals 14 residues. Germline CDR1 and CDR2: MNHNY and SVGAGI (reference sequence). CDR3 sequence (DNA): TGTGCCAGCAGTTACAGTGGACAGTCCTACGAGCAGTACTTC. Protein sequence: CASSYSGQSYEQYF.

The gene calls are TRBV7-2 and TRBJ2-7; tentative D call: TRBD2 (6 bases). The CDR3 totals 12 residues. V was pared by 5 bases and J by 6 bases, with 11 bases between. The germline CDR1 and CDR2 sequences are SGHTA and FQGNSA. Written as DNA, the CDR3 is TGTGCCAGCAGCCGCTCGCGGGGCGAGCAGTACTTC. It encodes CASSRSRGEQYF.

The rearrangement links TRBV30 to TRBJ1-3, with 10 bases aligning to TRBD1. CDR3 length: 15 residues. Germline loops: CDR1 GTSNPN, CDR2 SVGIG (reference sequence). V lost 6 bases to trimming and J lost 3 bases; unmatched junction nucleotides: 8. In DNA, the CDR3 is TGTGCCTGCATTCCGGGACAGGGGTATGGAAACACCATATATTTT. Translation gives CACIPGQGYGNTIYF.

J is TRBJ1-2 and V is TRBV6-1; no firm D call. Germline-derived CDR1 and CDR2 are MNHNS and SASEGT. The V end lost 6 bases, the J end lost 3 bases, and 20 bases lay between the germline ends. CDR3 length: 16 residues. CDR3: CASRLSWQTSYYGYTF. The DNA of the CDR3 is TGTGCCAGCAGGTTGTCGTGGCAGACTTCTTACTATGGCTACACCTTC.

This clonotype was detected only a few times. The chain couples TRBV7-2 to TRBJ1-2; D might be TRBD1 (6 bases). The CDR3 is 13 amino acids. The V gene lost 5 bases and the J gene lost 6 bases, with 13 bases spanning the gap. Germline loops: CDR1 SGHTA, CDR2 FQGNSA. CDR3 bases: TGTGCCAGCAGCCCCAGGGGTTTGGATGGCTACACCTTC. Translating it yields CASSPRGLDGYTF.

This clonotype appeared a few times. The chain links TRBV4-2 to TRBJ1-6; D not certain. The CDR3 has 16 amino acids. The germline gives CDR1 LGHNA, CDR2 YNFKEQ. The V and J ends lost 0 bases and 7 bases respectively, with 13 bases between them. Here the CDR3 reads CASSQDHPSRNSPLHF. The DNA for the CDR3 is TGTGCCAGCAGCCAAGATCATCCGTCCAGGAATTCACCCCTCCACTTT.

This clonotype has just a few counts. This rearrangement joins TRBV7-2 to TRBJ2-6, with D unclear. CDR1 and CDR2 (germline): SGHTA, FQGNSA. The V end was cut by 2 bases, the J end by 4 bases, with 15 bases between. This CDR3 contains 17 residues. The CDR3 loop reads CASSLKVVVAGANVLTF. The CDR3 nucleotides are TGTGCCAGCAGCTTAAAGGTCGTTGTGGCCGGGGCCAACGTCCTGACTTTC.

J is TRBJ2-3 and V is TRBV5-1; tentative D call: TRBD1 (6 bases). The CDR3 loop spans 15 amino acids. The germline V gene encodes CDR1 SGHRS and CDR2 YFSETQ. V was pared by 7 bases and J by 1 base, with 16 bases between. In DNA, the CDR3 is TGCGCCAGCCGCTCGAAGGGGGTGCGCACAGATACGCAGTATTTT. This gives the protein CASRSKGVRTDTQYF.

The chain recombines TRBV19 with TRBJ1-1; TRBD1 aligns across 7 bases. V gave up 3 bases and J gave up 4 bases; unmatched junction bases: 2. Germline lookup yields CDR1 LNHDA and CDR2 SQIVND (reference sequence). The CDR3 totals 13 residues. The CDR3 DNA reads as TGTGCCAGTAGTATGAGGACAGGCACTGAAGCTTTCTTT. This gives the protein CASSMRTGTEAFF.

The sample holds a few counts of this clonotype. This rearrangement joins TRBV5-1 to TRBJ2-5, with D perhaps TRBD2 (6 bases). Germline V CDR1 and CDR2: SGHRS, YFSETQ. Trimming pared 5 bases from V and 8 bases from J, leaving 19 bases between. CDR3 length equals 14 residues. The CDR3 bases are TGCGCCAGCAGGGGGGACGTCGGGAGTGGAACCCAGTACTTC. Translated, it gives CASRGDVGSGTQYF.

The gene calls are TRBV7-2 and TRBJ2-1; TRBD1 might be the D (5 bases). With the DNA end fitting TRBJ2-7 better, the J assignment may be wrong. The CDR3 length is 14 residues. The germline CDR1 and CDR2 sequences are SGHTA and FQGNSA. CDR3 in amino acids: CASSQTRANYEQYF. The CDR3 DNA is TGTGCCAGCAGCCAAACCAGGGCAAACTACGAGCAGTACTTC.

CDR3 DNA sequence: TGTGCCAGCACCCTCCAGGGCACGGTAGGCTACACCTTC. As protein: CASTLQGTVGYTF. The genes are TRBV3-1 and TRBJ1-2, with D perhaps matching TRBD1 (5 bases). The V end lost 7 bases, the J end lost 8 bases, and 17 bases lay between the germline ends. Germline lookup yields CDR1 LGHDT and CDR2 YNNKEL (reference sequence). This CDR3 contains 13 residues.

This clonotype came up a few times. Mismatch with germline at one junction end may stem from a read error. The chain recombines TRBV29-1 with TRBJ1-1; 7 bases are a match to TRBD1. The germline V gene has CDR1 SQVTM and CDR2 ANQGSEA. The CDR3 is 12 residues long. The CDR3 region is CSVEDGKGAQVF. Here the CDR3 DNA reads TGCAGTGTTGAAGATGGTAAGGGGGCGCAGGTCTTT.

Note on this clonotype: This clone may be a read error of a much larger clone one base away. This chain connects TRBV9 to TRBJ2-2, with D possibly being TRBD1 or TRBD2 (6 bases each). Per the germline V gene, CDR1 is SGDLS and CDR2 is YYNGEE. The V gene lost 2 bases and the J gene lost 7 bases, with 12 bases spanning the gap. The CDR3 sequence is 14 residues long. The CDR3 loop reads CASSVSGAVGELFF. CDR3 sequence (DNA): TGTGCCAGCAGCGTTTCGGGGGCGGTCGGGGAGCTGTTTTTT.

A few counts support this clonotype. The chain employs TRBV27 and TRBJ2-1, with 10 positions matching TRBD1. Germline CDR1 reads MNHEY; CDR2 reads SMNVEV (reference sequence). V shed 5 bases and J 10 bases; nucleotides not matched to a gene: 11. The CDR3 loop spans 15 amino acids. The CDR3 nucleotides read TGTGCCAGCAGTAGGGGAGTCGGGACAGGGGAAGAGCAGTTCTTC. Translating it yields CASSRGVGTGEEQFF.

J is TRBJ2-1 and V is TRBV7-2; the D is unclear. Germline V lookup: CDR1 SGHTA, CDR2 FQGNSA. The CDR3 is made up of 13 amino acids. CDR3 sequence reads: CATKPGSFFEQFF. CDR3 nucleotide sequence: TGTGCGACCAAACCCGGGTCATTTTTTGAGCAGTTCTTC.

This clonotype came up a few times. V gene TRBV7-9 combines with J gene TRBJ1-1; no firm D call. This CDR3 spans 17 amino acids. The V gene lost 5 bases and the J gene lost 0 bases, with 19 bases spanning the gap. Germline lookup yields CDR1 SEHNR and CDR2 FQNEAQ (reference sequence). The CDR3 spells CASSPGVGRLVNTEAFF. CDR3 in DNA: TGTGCCAGCAGCCCCGGGGTCGGAAGACTTGTGAACACTGAAGCTTTCTTT.